This is a list of T cell receptor beta chains from one sample in a study of T cell responses to AZD1222 COVID-19 vaccine. This table comes from immunoSEQ multiplex PCR, and its TCRdb copy is limited to in-frame clones, with some not included. The data contain about 150,000 clones, 85% to 95% of them singletons. The sample was peripheral blood, taken 28 days after the second AZD1222 dose. All receptors come from an adult who received the AZD1222 COVID-19 vaccine. Both conserved end residues are part of each CDR3. The D gene is left open where the match is weak.

>NA|TRBJ1-4|TRBV30
CAWSKLPGANEKLFF
>NA|TRBJ2-1|TRBV6-5
CASSRELSYNEQFF
>NA|TRBJ2-7|TRBV28
CASREGSYEQYF
>NA|TRBJ1-2|TRBV10-1
CASSDRDTLFYGYTF
>TRBD1|TRBJ1-2|TRBV19
CASTADRGIYGYTF
>TRBD2|TRBJ2-2|TRBV10-2
CASSGPLAEANTGELFF
>TRBD2|TRBJ2-2|TRBV6-5
CASSLHGTSDDGELFF
>NA|TRBJ1-2|TRBV24-1
CATSDLYRGYTF
>TRBD2|TRBJ2-1|TRBV9
CASSVAKPSGLYNEQFF
>TRBD2|TRBJ2-7|TRBV2
CASSDPSGSSYEQYF
>NA|TRBJ2-3|TRBV10-2
CASRVGRRATDTQYF
>NA|TRBJ2-6|TRBV5-6
CASSLPLYDRAGANVLTF
>TRBD2|TRBJ2-5|TRBV6-6
CASSYVLAGETQYF
>NA|TRBJ1-4|TRBV7-9
CASTPSSGNEKLFF
>TRBD2|TRBJ2-1|TRBV3-1/TRBV3-2
CASSHPLLAGTHNEQFF
>NA|TRBJ2-2|TRBV4-2
CASSQELLSSGELFF
>NA|TRBJ1-2|TRBV28
CASSFGNYGYTF
>NA|TRBJ1-1|TRBV7-2
CASSLGGRLYQGAFF
>TRBD1|TRBJ1-5|TRBV20-1
CSASLGTESNQPQHF
>NA|TRBJ1-2|TRBV30
CAWGTGIGRHGYTF
>TRBD1|TRBJ1-2|TRBV28
CASSFPTGGNYGYTF
>TRBD1|TRBJ2-7|TRBV29-1
CSVAETGRIEQYF
>NA|TRBJ1-5|TRBV16
CASSQSQDGLQPQHF
>TRBD2|TRBJ2-1|TRBV6-4
CASSDSIGPSGRAAEQFF
>TRBD2|TRBJ2-6|TRBV5-4
CASSFMGGSPSGANVLTF
>TRBD2|TRBJ2-2|TRBV7-8
CASSFGGRVGELFF
>NA|TRBJ1-6|TRBV28
CASLGTYNSPLHF
>NA|TRBJ2-3|TRBV12-3/TRBV12-4
CASSFTSIDTQYF
>NA|TRBJ2-2|TRBV27
CASSLNAGTGELFF
>TRBD1|TRBJ1-6|TRBV7-2
CASSFRQGYNSPLHF
>NA|TRBJ1-4|TRBV7-9
CASSLPSANEKLFF
>TRBD1|TRBJ1-4|TRBV7-9
CASSFGTGSEKLFF